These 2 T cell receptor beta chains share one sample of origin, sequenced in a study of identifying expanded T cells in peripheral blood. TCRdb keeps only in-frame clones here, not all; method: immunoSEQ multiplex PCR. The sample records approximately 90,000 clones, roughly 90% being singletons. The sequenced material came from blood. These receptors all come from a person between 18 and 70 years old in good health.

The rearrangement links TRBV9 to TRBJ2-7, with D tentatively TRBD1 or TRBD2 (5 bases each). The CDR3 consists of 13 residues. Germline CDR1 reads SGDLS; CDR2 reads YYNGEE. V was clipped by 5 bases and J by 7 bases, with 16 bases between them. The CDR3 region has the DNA TGTGCCAGCAGGGGACGGGACGGCCGAGAGCAGTACTTC. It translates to CASRGRDGREQYF.

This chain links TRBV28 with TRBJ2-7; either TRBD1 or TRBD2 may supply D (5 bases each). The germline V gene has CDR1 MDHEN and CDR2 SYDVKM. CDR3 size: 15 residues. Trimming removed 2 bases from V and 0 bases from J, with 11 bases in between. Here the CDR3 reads CASSLVPGTSYEQYF. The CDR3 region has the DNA TGTGCCAGCAGTTTAGTCCCCGGGACCTCCTACGAGCAGTACTTC.